This TCR beta chain was identified in a study of blood T cell repertoires in COVID-19. Study details: Samples came from the United States, Italy and Spain, spanning acute and convalescent COVID-19. The cDNA or gDNA used as material had been derived from T cells, B-cell-depleted T cells, or PBMCs.

TCRdb's copy holds only in-frame clones and misses some; the assay was immunoSEQ multiplex PCR. The sample includes some 260,000 clones, approximately 90% of them seen just once. This CDR3 has 13 residues. Trimming took 3 bases from V and 5 from J; bases not matched to a gene: 4. Germline V gene sequence: CDR1 SGDLS, CDR2 YYNGEE. The rearrangement links TRBV9 to TRBJ2-7; TRBD2 matches at 8 bases. Input material: peripheral blood. The source of this sequence is a young man with active or convalescent COVID-19. The CDR3 sequence is CASSGHGGDEQYF. Written as DNA, the CDR3 is TGTGCCAGCAGCGGTCACGGGGGGGACGAGCAGTACTTC. The variable domain in full, with the rest retrieved from reference TRBV9 and TRBJ2-7, is DSGVTQTPKHLITATGQRVTLRCSPRSGDLSVYWYQQSLDQGLQFLIQYYNGEERAKGNILERFSAQQFPDLHSELNLSSLELGDSALYFCASSGHGGDEQYFGPGTRLTVT.